A selection of T cell receptor beta chains follows, all from one sample in a study of cytomegalovirus exposure and HLA in healthy donors. Only in-frame clones appear in the TCRdb table, and some are missing; sequencing was by immunoSEQ multiplex PCR. The repertoire has roughly 180,000 clones, roughly 80% of them found once; the top ten carry approximately 0.25%. The material sequenced was PBMCs. The receptors originated from a boy aged 5 to 17 in good health and CMV-seronegative. Both conserved end residues are part of each CDR3. The D gene is left open where the match is weak. Clone size is stated in some rows and not others, as once, few, many or a class when expanded.

D gene	clone size	V gene	J gene	CDR3 protein	CDR3 DNA
TRBD1	.	TRBV11-2	TRBJ2-7	CASSSGQGALEQYF	TGTGCCAGCAGCTCTGGACAGGGGGCGCTTGAGCAGTACTTC
TRBD2	.	TRBV7-8	TRBJ2-1	CASSPSGRSGNEQFF	TGTGCCAGCAGCCCAAGCGGGAGGTCTGGGAATGAGCAGTTCTTC
.	.	TRBV5-4	TRBJ2-4	CASSPRGGGNIQYF	TGTGCCAGCAGCCCGAGGGGGGGAGGAAACATTCAGTACTTC
TRBD1	.	TRBV4-3	TRBJ1-2	CASSQTGASGYTF	TGCGCCAGCAGCCAAACAGGGGCCTCCGGCTACACCTTC
TRBD1	.	TRBV28	TRBJ1-4	CASRQGGASEKLFF	TGTGCCAGCAGACAAGGGGGCGCGAGTGAAAAACTGTTTTTT
TRBD1	.	TRBV9	TRBJ2-7	CASSGTGLYEQYF	TGTGCCAGCAGCGGGACAGGACTCTACGAGCAGTACTTC
.	once	TRBV29-1	TRBJ1-2	CSVERGGFANYGYTF	TGCAGCGTTGAACGCGGAGGATTCGCTAACTATGGCTACACCTTC
.	.	TRBV29-1	TRBJ2-5	CSATLGGGRETQYF	TGCAGCGCCACATTGGGGGGTGGCCGGGAGACCCAGTACTTC
TRBD1	.	TRBV28	TRBJ2-1	CASTTSQGRSSYNEQFF	TGTGCCAGCACCACCTCACAGGGGCGCTCCTCCTACAATGAGCAGTTCTTC
TRBD1	.	TRBV7-6	TRBJ2-2	CASSVGTGNTGELFF	TGTGCCAGCAGCGTCGGGACAGGGAACACCGGGGAGCTGTTTTTT
TRBD1	.	TRBV19	TRBJ2-7	CAVGQGPEQYF	TGTGCCGTTGGACAGGGGCCCGAGCAGTACTTC
.	.	TRBV5-4	TRBJ1-4	CASSQEATTNEKLFF	TGTGCCAGCAGTCAGGAGGCGACAACTAATGAAAAACTGTTTTTT
.	.	TRBV2	TRBJ1-1	CASSGQAATEAFF	TGTGCCAGCAGTGGACAGGCGGCCACTGAAGCTTTCTTT
.	.	TRBV7-9	TRBJ1-1	CASSLGLSGDIEAFF	TGTGCCAGCAGCTTAGGTTTGTCGGGGGATATTGAAGCTTTCTTT
TRBD1	.	TRBV7-8	TRBJ2-1	CASSYRTGTYNEQFF	TGTGCCAGCAGCTACCGGACAGGAACATACAATGAGCAGTTCTTC